Below, 14 T cell receptor beta chains from the same sample are listed, as sequenced in a study of read filtering for tumor transcriptome and immune sequencing. This library used roughly 0.4 ug RNA and molecular barcoded adaptors spanning alpha/delta and beta/gamma chains. One entry per CDR3 protein results from TCRdb running MiXCR on the reads. This table has about 90,000 distinct CDR3 sequences, more than 9% appearing once. Sample: a population of CD138-negative cells sorted from bone marrow. Receptors were obtained from a donor at least 40 years old with multiple myeloma.

As for this clonotype: With a much larger clone just one base away, this may be a read error. In nucleotides, the CDR3 is TGCGCCAGCAGCTTGCTGTCCCGATCTACAATAACAGATACGCAGTATTTT. It encodes CASSLLSRSTITDTQYF. This sequence joins TRBV5-1 and TRBJ2-3; D is uncertain. The CDR3 extends over 17 amino acids. V gave up 1 base and J gave up 3 bases, with 18 bases separating them. Germline V gives CDR1 SGHRS, CDR2 YFSETQ.

This clonotype was found many times. The chain has TRBV28 and TRBJ1-1; D is ambiguous. This CDR3 region has 16 residues. CDR1 is MDHEN, CDR2 SYDVKM, per germline. The ends were cut back, 3 bases at V and 7 bases at J, with 21 bases in the middle. The CDR3 DNA reads as TGTGCCAGCAGTTTGGAGGTCGTAGGGTTTAACGATGAAGCTTTCTTT. Its translation is CASSLEVVGFNDEAFF.

This clonotype was observed at least ten times. V usage is TRBV28 and J usage is TRBJ1-1; D remains ambiguous. The CDR3 loop spans 14 amino acids. The germline V gene has CDR1 MDHEN and CDR2 SYDVKM. Trimming took off 4 bases at V and 0 bases at J, with 9 bases between the two ends. The CDR3 sequence: CASSSMGMNTEAFF. CDR3 nucleotide sequence: TGTGCCAGCAGTTCTATGGGGATGAACACTGAAGCTTTCTTT.

This clonotype occurred many times. This chain links TRBV3-1 with TRBJ1-2; D possibly corresponds to TRBD1 (6 bases). Germline CDR1 LGHDT, CDR2 YNNKEL (reference sequence). V was cut by 0 bases and J by 6 bases, with 8 bases left in between. This CDR3 has 13 amino acids. The CDR3 region has the DNA TGTGCCAGCAGCCAAGATAACAGGGATGGCTACACCTTC. This encodes CASSQDNRDGYTF.

This clonotype was counted only a few times. The CDR3 loop reads CASSQASSGRALRQGEQFF. The CDR3 DNA reads as TGCGCCAGCAGCCAAGCTTCCAGCGGGAGGGCCCTCAGGCAGGGTGAGCAGTTCTTC. The chain combines TRBV4-1 with TRBJ2-1; TRBD2 agrees at 10 bases. Germline lookup yields CDR1 MGHRA and CDR2 YSYEKL. The CDR3 consists of 19 residues. V dropped 1 base and J dropped 9; count of bases not matched to a gene: 18.

Ten or more counts support this clonotype. This sequence joins TRBV5-1 and TRBJ2-3, with a weak D call TRBD1 (6 bases). From germline, CDR1 is SGHRS and CDR2 YFSETQ. Trimming removed 4 bases at V and 2 bases at J, with 11 bases between. CDR3 length: 14 amino acids. CDR3 in DNA: TGCGCCAGCAGCCCAGGACAGAACACAGATACGCAGTATTTT. It translates to CASSPGQNTDTQYF.

The chain is built from TRBV20-1 and TRBJ2-3; 7 bases map to TRBD2. The ends lost 0 bases at V and 4 bases at J; junction bases unmatched: 7. The CDR3 is 15 amino acids. CDR1 and CDR2 (germline): DFQATT, SNEGSKA (reference sequence). The CDR3 protein is CSARDFTSAPDTQYF. In DNA form, the CDR3 reads TGCAGTGCTAGAGATTTTACTAGCGCACCAGATACGCAGTATTTT.

Of note for this clonotype: Possible read error: a much larger clone is one base away. V usage is TRBV2 and J usage is TRBJ2-5, with D possibly being TRBD1 (5 bases). Between the trimmed V and J ends, which lost 7 bases and 4 bases, there was a span of 13 bases. The CDR3 is 13 residues long. The germline V gene encodes CDR1 SNHLY and CDR2 FYNNEI. This CDR3 reads CASTGHLRETQYF. The CDR3 nucleotides are TGTGCCAGCACAGGACACCTCCGAGAGACCCAGTACTTC.

This clonotype appeared many times. The J gene is TRBJ2-3, the V gene TRBV7-3; 9 nucleotides match TRBD1. Germline CDR1 and CDR2: SGHTA and FQGTGA. V lost 4 bases and J lost 1; bases outside the gene matches: 9. This CDR3 region has 17 residues. CDR3 region: CASSSGTGRGGTDTQYF. The CDR3 nucleotides are TGTGCCAGCAGCTCTGGGACAGGGAGGGGAGGCACAGATACGCAGTATTTT. Looking up the rest from reference TRBV7-3 and TRBJ2-3 gives the full variable domain: GAGVSQTPSNKVTEKGKYVELRCDPISGHTALYWYRQSLGQGPEFLIYFQGTGAADDSGLPNDRFFAVRPEGSVSTLKIQRTERGDSAVYLCASSSGTGRGGTDTQYFGPGTRLTVL.

Ten or more counts support this clonotype. This sequence joins TRBV27 and TRBJ1-5; D unclear. Trimming pared 7 bases from V and 0 bases from J, leaving 10 bases between. This CDR3 is 14 amino acids long. In germline, CDR1 is MNHEY, CDR2 SMNVEV (reference sequence). The CDR3 region is CASNDGYSNQPQHF. DNA of the CDR3: TGTGCCAGCAACGACGGGTATAGCAATCAGCCCCAGCATTTT.

This clonotype turned up a few times. A much bigger clone sits one base away, suggesting this may be a read error. The chain employs TRBV20-1 and TRBJ1-1, with D tentatively TRBD1 (6 bases). The CDR3 sequence is 11 residues long. Germline V CDR1 and CDR2: DFQATT, SNEGSKA (reference sequence). Between the trimmed V and J ends, which lost 7 bases and 6 bases, there was a span of 12 bases. CDR3 nucleotides: TGCAGTGTCAGGGGAGGCGCTGAAGCTTTCTTT. Translation: CSVRGGAEAFF.

This clonotype showed up many times. V and J are TRBV20-1 and TRBJ1-2; 8 positions agree with TRBD1. This CDR3 is built from 12 residues. J lost 6 bases, V lost 3 bases, and 3 bases had no gene match. Per the germline V gene, CDR1 is DFQATT and CDR2 is SNEGSKA (reference sequence). CDR3 amino acids: CSARDRAHGYTF. Written as DNA, the CDR3 is TGCAGTGCTAGGGACAGGGCCCATGGCTACACCTTC.

Many counts were recorded for this clonotype. One junction end disagrees with the germline gene, perhaps due to a read error. The chain is built from TRBV29-1 and TRBJ2-3; possible D gene TRBD1, 6 bases. CDR3 length: 8 amino acids. The germline gives CDR1 SQVTM, CDR2 ANQGSEA. The DNA of the CDR3 is TGCAGCGTTAACAGGGATCCTTTT. This sequence encodes CSVNRDPF.

This clonotype was found many times. V gene TRBV29-1 combines with J gene TRBJ2-5; 8 bases line up with TRBD1. V dropped 4 bases and J dropped 4; count of bases not matched to a gene: 8. This CDR3 has 14 residues. Looked up from germline, CDR1 is SQVTM and CDR2 is ANQGSEA. The CDR3 DNA reads as TGCAGCGTTGGGACAGGGATGATTTCAGAGACCCAGTACTTC. This translates into CSVGTGMISETQYF.